Listed here are 8 T cell receptor beta chains from one sample, sequenced in a study of vaccination effects on CD4 cells after COVID-19. Their antigens remain unidentified. Isolating CD4+ T cells followed approximately ten days of culture. Two doses of either BNT162b2 or mRNA-1273 were given to each participant. Data came from immunoSEQ multiplex PCR; TCRdb stores just in-frame clones and leaves some out. This table has tens of thousands of clones, around 79% appearing once. The source material was CD4+ T cells from PBMCs cultured without peptide, sampled after COVID-19 vaccination. Receptors were obtained from a human donor who received a COVID-19 vaccine.

The J gene is TRBJ1-5, the V gene TRBV20-1; D ambiguous. Germline-derived CDR1 and CDR2 are DFQATT and SNEGSKA (reference sequence). The CDR3 is 11 amino acids. Between the trimmed V and J ends, which lost 7 bases and 4 bases, there was a span of 8 bases. The CDR3 reads CSGAQNQPQHF. Here the CDR3 DNA reads TGCAGTGGTGCACAGAATCAGCCCCAGCATTTT.

The chain carries TRBV4-1 and TRBJ1-4; 10 bases map to TRBD1. Germline V gene data show CDR1 as MGHRA and CDR2 as YSYEKL. Trimming removed 3 bases from V and 6 bases from J; junction bases left unmatched: 7. The CDR3 covers 16 residues. CDR3 sequence reads: CASSHVDRGPDEKLFF. CDR3 DNA sequence: TGCGCCAGCAGCCACGTCGACAGGGGGCCGGATGAAAAACTGTTTTTT.

The V and J genes are TRBV7-2 and TRBJ1-2; the D gene is possibly TRBD1 (5 bases). This CDR3 contains 11 residues. Germline V gives CDR1 SGHTA, CDR2 FQGNSA. The V end lost 5 bases, the J end lost 8 bases, and 9 bases lay between the germline ends. The CDR3 sequence: CASSPRGGYTF. As DNA, the CDR3 is TGTGCCAGCAGCCCGCGGGGGGGCTACACCTTC. Based on the CDR3 plus reference TRBV7-2 and TRBJ1-2, the full variable domain is GAGVSQSPSNKVTEKGKDVELRCDPISGHTALYWYRQSLGQGLEFLIYFQGNSAPDKSGLPSDRFSAERTGGSVSTLTIQRTQQEDSAVYLCASSPRGGYTFGSGTRLTVV.

The rearrangement joins TRBV3-1 (or the pseudogene TRBV3-2) to TRBJ1-3; D not resolved. This CDR3 spans 18 amino acids. V was cut by 1 base and J by 0 bases, with 16 bases left in between. CDR1 and CDR2 from the germline V gene are LGHDT and YNNKEL (reference sequence). In DNA, the CDR3 is TGTGCCAGCAGCCAAGCACTCCCGGGCGGAATCTCTGGAAACACCATATATTTT. Translation: CASSQALPGGISGNTIYF.

The chain carries TRBV5-4 and TRBJ2-5; 9 nucleotides line up with TRBD1. V was clipped by 4 bases and J by 4 bases; unmatched bases: 11. Germline lookup yields CDR1 SGHNT and CDR2 YYREEE (reference sequence). CDR3 size: 16 residues. This CDR3 is CASSPTGGALLETQYF. In nucleotides, the CDR3 is TGTGCCAGCAGCCCAACAGGGGGCGCTTTGTTAGAGACCCAGTACTTC.

This sequence joins TRBV7-6 and TRBJ2-7; the match to TRBD2 covers 14 bases. The length of the CDR3 is 16 residues. Germline V gives CDR1 SGHVS, CDR2 FNYEAQ. The trim removed 1 base at V and 4 bases at J, leaving 3 bases unmatched. The CDR3 sequence: CASSLGGTSGGYEQYV. CDR3 nucleotide sequence: TGTGCCAGCAGCTTAGGGGGGACTAGCGGGGGTTACGAGCAGTACGTC.

This rearrangement joins TRBV19 to TRBJ1-6, with 8 bases matching TRBD1. This CDR3 contains 15 residues. V shed 7 bases, J shed 6 bases, and the junction held 8 bases outside the gene matches. CDR1 and CDR2 (germline): LNHDA, SQIVND (reference sequence). CDR3 nucleotide sequence: TGTGCCAGTACTAGGTGGGGACAGGCTAATTCACCCCTCCACTTT. The encoded protein is CASTRWGQANSPLHF.

The chain has TRBV5-1 and TRBJ1-4; D is ambiguous. V shed 1 base and J shed 0 bases, with 10 bases lying between them. The CDR3 is made up of 16 amino acids. Germline values: CDR1 SGHRS, CDR2 YFSETQ. CDR3 sequence: CASSLSTGATNEKLFF. The DNA for the CDR3 is TGCGCCAGCAGCTTGTCCACTGGTGCAACTAATGAAAAACTGTTTTTT. The whole variable domain, remainder taken from reference TRBV5-1 and TRBJ1-4, is KAGVTQTPRYLIKTRGQQVTLSCSPISGHRSVSWYQQTPGQGLQFLFEYFSETQRNKGNFPGRFSGRQFSNSRSEMNVSTLELGDSALYLCASSLSTGATNEKLFFGSGTQLSVL.